The next 30 T cell receptor beta chains were all read from a single sample in a study of blood T cell repertoires in COVID-19. Assay used: immunoSEQ multiplex PCR; TCRdb lists only in-frame clones, some missing. The sample gives about 190,000 clones, roughly 80% of which show up once; roughly 3% is in the top ten. The sample taken for sequencing was PBMCs or T cells enriched from blood (not recorded which). These receptors all come from a woman aged 25 to 39 who had recovered from COVID-19.

The rearrangement joins TRBV7-2 to TRBJ2-7, with 9 bases matching TRBD2. The germline CDR1 and CDR2 sequences are SGHTA and FQGNSA. The J segment lost 7 bases and the V segment lost 1 base, leaving 2 bases of the junction unmatched. CDR3 length equals 13 residues. The CDR3 region is CASSLGSGGEQYV. In nucleotides, the CDR3 is TGTGCCAGCAGCTTAGGTAGCGGGGGAGAGCAGTACGTC.

This chain connects TRBV28 to TRBJ1-5, with D possibly being TRBD1 (5 bases). V lost 5 bases to trimming and J lost 5 bases, with 13 bases between them. Germline assignment: CDR1 MDHEN and CDR2 SYDVKM. This CDR3 is built from 14 residues. CDR3 sequence (DNA): TGTGCCAGCAGTCCCAACGGGGGGTATCAGCCCCAGCATTTT. Translated, it gives CASSPNGGYQPQHF.

The chain employs TRBV5-1 and TRBJ1-2, with a possible D match to TRBD1 (6 bases). Trimming cost V 3 bases and J 0 bases, with 9 bases left between them. The CDR3 is 14 amino acids. Germline CDR1 SGHRS, CDR2 YFSETQ. Written as DNA, the CDR3 is TGCGCCAGCAGCTGGGACAAGGCTAACTATGGCTACACCTTC. The encoded protein is CASSWDKANYGYTF.

This rearrangement joins TRBV5-8 to TRBJ1-2, with TRBD1 identical over 8 bases. V dropped 3 bases and J dropped 5; count of bases not matched to a gene: 9. Per the germline V gene, CDR1 is SGHTS and CDR2 is YDEGEE. This CDR3 is 15 amino acids long. The CDR3 sequence: CASSSADRGRYGYTF. The CDR3 DNA reads as TGTGCCAGCAGCTCAGCAGACAGGGGCCGTTATGGCTACACCTTC.

The gene calls are TRBV28 and TRBJ2-7; maybe TRBD2 (6 bases). Germline lookup yields CDR1 MDHEN and CDR2 SYDVKM. CDR3 length: 17 residues. Between the trimmed V and J ends, which lost 4 bases and 2 bases, there was a span of 21 bases. In DNA, the CDR3 is TGTGCCAGCAGTTATACCCCCGTGGAGGGCCAAGCCTACGAGCAGTACGTC. Amino acids: CASSYTPVEGQAYEQYV.

The chain has TRBV9 and TRBJ1-2; 7 nucleotides line up with TRBD1. The V and J ends lost 2 bases and 4 bases, in that order; junction bases with no gene match: 8. The CDR3 is 15 residues long. Germline V lookup: CDR1 SGDLS, CDR2 YYNGEE. This CDR3 reads CASSVGGGDGYGYTF. CDR3 nucleotides: TGTGCCAGCAGCGTCGGAGGGGGCGACGGCTATGGCTACACCTTC.

Comments on this clone: The same CDR3 also results from other DNA sequences found in this sample. This rearrangement joins TRBV6-5 to TRBJ2-3, with a possible D match to TRBD2 (5 bases). CDR3 length equals 13 residues. Germline-derived CDR1 and CDR2 are MNHEY and SVGAGI. V shed 0 bases and J shed 4 bases, with 5 bases lying between them. The CDR3 DNA is TGTGCCAGCAGTTACTCGAGGGCAGATACGCAGTATTTT. This encodes CASSYSRADTQYF.

This chain joins TRBV29-1 and TRBJ1-4, with TRBD1 as a possible D gene (6 bases). The V end lost 5 bases, the J end lost 6 bases, and 13 bases lay between the germline ends. The CDR3 has 13 residues. From germline, CDR1 is SQVTM and CDR2 ANQGSEA. The CDR3 is CSVRPGQHEKLFF. The CDR3 DNA follows: TGCAGCGTTCGGCCGGGACAACATGAAAAACTGTTTTTT.

This chain uses TRBV11-2 with TRBJ2-5, with 10 nucleotides matching TRBD2. J lost 5 bases, V lost 5 bases, and 11 bases had no gene match. Germline CDR1 is SGHAT and CDR2 is FQNNGV. The CDR3 sequence is 16 residues long. This CDR3 reads CASSPRPGLALETQYF. CDR3 DNA: TGTGCCAGCAGCCCACGCCCGGGACTAGCGCTGGAGACCCAGTACTTC.

V gene TRBV11-2 combines with J gene TRBJ1-3, with D unclear. Between the trimmed V and J ends, which lost 5 bases and 3 bases, there was a span of 5 bases. Per germline, CDR1 SGHAT and CDR2 FQNNGV. The CDR3 has 12 amino acids. Here the CDR3 DNA reads TGTGCCAGCAGCCGGTTTGGAAACACCATATATTTT. It codes for CASSRFGNTIYF. The variable domain in full, with the rest retrieved from reference TRBV11-2 and TRBJ1-3, is EAGVAQSPRYKIIEKRQSVAFWCNPISGHATLYWYQQILGQGPKLLIQFQNNGVVDDSQLPKDRFSAERLKGVDSTLKIQPAKLEDSAVYLCASSRFGNTIYFGEGSWLTVV.

The genes are TRBV30 and TRBJ1-2; the D is unclear. V lost 0 bases to trimming and J lost 4 bases, with 21 bases between them. This CDR3 contains 17 residues. CDR1 and CDR2 from the germline V gene are GTSNPN and SVGIG (reference sequence). Written as DNA, the CDR3 is TGTGCCTGGAGTGTACAAATTGTTACAGCCTCCGGCTATGGCTACACCTTC. Translated: CAWSVQIVTASGYGYTF.

This clone was seen more than once but under ten times. The V and J genes are TRBV20-1 and TRBJ2-3, with D possibly matching TRBD1 (6 bases). The CDR3 length is 11 residues. The V gene lost 6 bases and the J gene lost 4 bases, with 8 bases spanning the gap. The germline gives CDR1 DFQATT, CDR2 SNEGSKA (reference sequence). CDR3 nucleotide sequence: TGCAGTGCAAACAGGGCAGATACGCAGTATTTT. Translation: CSANRADTQYF.

This chain links TRBV4-1 with TRBJ2-5; D remains unclear. Trimming left V 4 bases short and J 5 bases short, with 14 bases between. Looked up from germline, CDR1 is MGHRA and CDR2 is YSYEKL. The CDR3 loop spans 14 amino acids. CDR3 in DNA: TGCGCCAGCAGCCTCCCGGTTCCCGGGGAGACCCAGTACTTC. Amino acid sequence: CASSLPVPGETQYF.

V usage is TRBV20-1 and J usage is TRBJ2-6; the D gene is possibly TRBD2 (7 bases). CDR3 length: 20 residues. Germline loops: CDR1 DFQATT, CDR2 SNEGSKA (reference sequence). Trimming pared 3 bases from V and 0 bases from J, leaving 24 bases between. The CDR3 DNA sequence: TGCAGTGCTAGTACGTTCGGGGGGCGGGGAACTTACTCTGGGGCCAACGTCCTGACTTTC. Its protein is CSASTFGGRGTYSGANVLTF.

The rearrangement joins TRBV6-4 to TRBJ1-1; perhaps TRBD1 as D (6 bases). The germline V gene has CDR1 MRHNA and CDR2 SNTAGT. V lost 5 bases and J 3 bases, leaving 25 bases between the germline ends. This CDR3 has 18 amino acids. CDR3 in amino acids: CASSPQGKISVVDTEAFF. In DNA form, the CDR3 reads TGTGCCAGCAGTCCACAGGGCAAGATTTCAGTGGTGGACACTGAAGCTTTCTTT.

The chain carries TRBV27 and TRBJ1-5; D possibly corresponds to TRBD1 (5 bases). V was cut by 6 bases and J by 4 bases, with 13 bases left in between. The CDR3 loop spans 14 amino acids. Germline values: CDR1 MNHEY, CDR2 SMNVEV (reference sequence). Here the CDR3 reads CASRREGANQPQHF. CDR3 nucleotide sequence: TGTGCCAGCAGGCGAGAAGGGGCAAATCAGCCCCAGCATTTT.

This chain joins TRBV27 and TRBJ2-5, with 9 positions matching TRBD2. After removal of 4 bases from V and 5 bases from J, the junction contained 8 bases not matched to a gene. This CDR3 comprises 15 residues. Germline loops: CDR1 MNHEY, CDR2 SMNVEV (reference sequence). The CDR3 bases are TGTGCCAGCAGTTCGACTAGCGGTTTAGGGGAGACCCAGTACTTC. Translated: CASSSTSGLGETQYF.

V gene TRBV19 combines with J gene TRBJ1-5; 7 bases fit TRBD1. V was clipped by 7 bases and J by 3 bases; unmatched bases: 12. The germline V gene encodes CDR1 LNHDA and CDR2 SQIVND (reference sequence). The CDR3 has 16 residues. The CDR3 sequence is CASTTPDRVHNQPQHF. CDR3 sequence (DNA): TGTGCCAGTACCACCCCCGACAGGGTCCACAATCAGCCCCAGCATTTT.

The chain has TRBV6-5 and TRBJ2-1, with D possibly matching TRBD1 (6 bases). The CDR3 contains 12 residues. Deletions cut 0 bases from V and 9 bases from J, with 6 bases between. Looked up from germline, CDR1 is MNHEY and CDR2 is SVGAGI. CDR3 nucleotides: TGTGCCAGCAGTTACTCCAGGGGTGAGCAGTTCTTC. It encodes CASSYSRGEQFF.

The gene calls are TRBV27 and TRBJ1-1; unclear D gene. Trimming left V 7 bases short and J 6 bases short, with 9 bases between. The CDR3 is 11 amino acids. Germline CDR1 is MNHEY and CDR2 is SMNVEV (reference sequence). For the CDR3, the DNA is TGTGCCAGCATTACGAGATCTGAAGCTTTCTTT. Protein sequence: CASITRSEAFF.

The chain carries TRBV5-1 and TRBJ2-5, with D perhaps matching TRBD1 (6 bases). The CDR3 sequence is 16 residues long. V shed 1 base and J shed 0 bases, with 13 bases lying between them. Germline lookup yields CDR1 SGHRS and CDR2 YFSETQ. The CDR3 DNA follows: TGCGCCAGCAGCTTGCCCACCGGACAGAACCAAGAGACCCAGTACTTC. Amino acid sequence: CASSLPTGQNQETQYF.

This rearrangement joins TRBV18 to TRBJ2-1, with TRBD2 as a possible D gene (5 bases). Trimming took 3 bases from V and 7 from J, leaving 16 bases between them. Per the germline V gene, CDR1 is KGHSH and CDR2 is LQKENI. CDR3 length: 15 amino acids. Here the CDR3 reads CASSPFEGSRNEQFF. DNA of the CDR3: TGTGCCAGCTCACCCTTTGAAGGGAGCCGGAATGAGCAGTTCTTC.

The chain uses TRBV2 and TRBJ1-1; D possibly corresponds to TRBD1 (5 bases). Germline V gene lookup returns CDR1 SNHLY and CDR2 FYNNEI. The CDR3 loop spans 14 amino acids. Trimming removed 5 bases from V and 4 bases from J, with 14 bases in between. CDR3 sequence: CASSTDGRVTEAFF. The DNA of the CDR3 is TGTGCCAGCAGTACCGACGGCAGGGTCACTGAAGCTTTCTTT.

The chain uses TRBV7-2 and TRBJ2-3, with TRBD2 matching over 11 bases. The ends lost 0 bases at V and 3 bases at J; junction bases unmatched: 2. There are 16 residues in the CDR3. Germline assignment: CDR1 SGHTA and CDR2 FQGNSA. The CDR3 DNA is TGTGCCAGCAGCTTAGCTTCTAGCGGGGGGACAGATACGCAGTATTTT. Protein: CASSLASSGGTDTQYF.

The rearrangement uses TRBV5-6 and TRBJ2-3, with no clear D. The V end lost 0 bases, the J end lost 2 bases, and 10 bases lay between the germline ends. Germline CDR1 and CDR2: SGHDT and YYEEEE. This CDR3 is 15 amino acids long. CDR3 sequence reads: CASSLVPPHTDTQYF. The CDR3 DNA reads as TGTGCCAGCAGCTTGGTTCCCCCACACACAGATACGCAGTATTTT.

V gene TRBV11-2 combines with J gene TRBJ2-3; 12 bases map to TRBD2. This CDR3 contains 17 residues. Germline-derived CDR1 and CDR2 are SGHAT and FQNNGV. The J segment lost 0 bases and the V segment lost 5 bases, leaving 6 bases of the junction unmatched. The CDR3 is CASSPRLAGASTDTQYF. DNA for the CDR3: TGTGCCAGCAGCCCTCGACTAGCGGGAGCTAGCACAGATACGCAGTATTTT.

The CDR3, as DNA: TGCAGTGCCAGTCTAGTAGACAATGAGCAGTTCTTC. It yields the protein CSASLVDNEQFF. This chain links TRBV20-1 with TRBJ2-1, with D hard to call. V dropped 6 bases and J dropped 5 bases, with 11 bases sitting between them. Germline V gene lookup returns CDR1 DFQATT and CDR2 SNEGSKA (reference sequence). This CDR3 has 12 amino acids.

The CDR3 is CAWGTGGPEAFF. DNA of the CDR3: TGTGCCTGGGGAACAGGGGGCCCTGAAGCTTTCTTT. The chain has TRBV30 and TRBJ1-1, with TRBD1 matching over 9 bases. With V trimmed by 5 bases and J by 6 bases, 4 bases remained unmatched. The CDR3 has 12 amino acids. CDR1 and CDR2 (germline): GTSNPN, SVGIG (reference sequence).

The genes are TRBV18 and TRBJ2-7; 10 bases are a match to TRBD1. V lost 4 bases to trimming and J lost 5 bases; unmatched junction nucleotides: 8. The germline V gene has CDR1 KGHSH and CDR2 LQKENI. There are 15 residues in the CDR3. CDR3: CASSQETGGWDEQYF. CDR3 bases: TGTGCCAGCTCACAAGAGACAGGGGGCTGGGACGAGCAGTACTTC.

The chain combines TRBV29-1 with TRBJ2-3; 8 bases line up with TRBD1. The CDR3 has 14 residues. Germline V CDR1 and CDR2: SQVTM, ANQGSEA. V shed 6 bases, J shed 3 bases, and the junction held 8 bases outside the gene matches. This chain's CDR3 is CSVEARGPTDTQYF. In DNA, the CDR3 is TGCAGCGTCGAGGCCAGGGGGCCTACAGATACGCAGTATTTT.